These 27 T cell receptor beta chains originate from one sample sequenced in a study of blood T cell repertoires in COVID-19 (dated by TCRdb to the early 2020s). Receptor amplification or capture employed the immunoSEQ multiplex PCR assay. TCRdb took this table from immuneACCESS and kept in-frame rearrangements with V and J called. Such tables lack part of the clones; where checked against another copy, unresolved V genes explain under half of the gap, and the rest is unexplained. This sample comprises about 210,000 clones, just under 85% of them detected only once. The ten largest clones add up to 7.6% of the sample. Sequenced input: peripheral blood. These TCRs come from a woman in her 50s with active or convalescent COVID-19.

This clone was counted only a few times. The gene calls are TRBV7-2 and TRBJ2-1; 8 bases are a match to TRBD2. CDR3 length: 14 amino acids. Per the germline V gene, CDR1 is SGHTA and CDR2 is FQGNSA. J gave up 2 bases and V 7 bases, and 4 bases lay outside the gene matches. The CDR3 spells CASTPGLAYNEQFF. The CDR3 nucleotides read TGTGCCAGCACCCCGGGACTAGCCTACAATGAGCAGTTCTTC.

The V call is TRBV7-9, the J call TRBJ2-7; D not resolved. This CDR3 comprises 11 residues. Germline CDR1 reads SEHNR; CDR2 reads FQNEAQ (reference sequence). Trimming cost V 2 bases and J 6 bases, with 5 bases left between them. CDR3 coding DNA: TGTGCCAGCAGCTTATTCTCCGAGCAGTACGTC. Its translation is CASSLFSEQYV.

This chain joins TRBV5-5 and TRBJ2-5, with unresolved D. This CDR3 is 15 amino acids long. Germline lookup yields CDR1 SGHKS and CDR2 YYEKEE (reference sequence). V dropped 0 bases and J dropped 7 bases, with 16 bases sitting between them. This CDR3 reads CASSLDRPPFGTQYF. The DNA for the CDR3 is TGTGCCAGCAGCTTGGATCGTCCGCCGTTCGGGACCCAGTACTTC. Based on the CDR3 plus reference TRBV5-5 and TRBJ2-5, the full variable domain is DAGVTQSPTHLIKTRGQQVTLRCSPISGHKSVSWYQQVLGQGPQFIFQYYEKEERGRGNFPDRFSARQFPNYSSELNVNALLLGDSALYLCASSLDRPPFGTQYFGPGTRLLVL.

Here the CDR3 reads CASSYSGPETQYF. CDR3 coding DNA: TGTGCCAGCAGTTACTCGGGGCCGGAGACCCAGTACTTC. The chain has TRBV6-5 and TRBJ2-5; TRBD1 might be the D (5 bases). V was cut by 0 bases and J by 5 bases, with 7 bases left in between. The CDR3 covers 13 residues. Germline CDR1 reads MNHEY; CDR2 reads SVGAGI.

The V and J genes are TRBV5-1 and TRBJ1-4; tentatively, D is TRBD1 (5 bases). This CDR3 region has 15 residues. Germline CDR1 SGHRS, CDR2 YFSETQ. The V and J ends lost 4 bases and 6 bases respectively, with 16 bases between them. The CDR3 loop reads CASSPIGGGDEKLFF. The DNA of the CDR3 is TGCGCCAGCAGCCCGATCGGGGGAGGCGATGAAAAACTGTTTTTT.

This clone was seen a handful of times. The V and J genes are TRBV30 and TRBJ2-1; TRBD2 might be the D (5 bases). The germline gives CDR1 GTSNPN, CDR2 SVGIG (reference sequence). This CDR3 has 14 amino acids. V was shortened by 5 bases and J by 4 bases, with 15 bases between the two germline ends. CDR3 sequence reads: CAWQEETPYNEQFF. The CDR3 nucleotides read TGTGCCTGGCAGGAGGAGACCCCATACAATGAGCAGTTCTTC.

The chain couples TRBV10-3 to TRBJ1-4; 8 positions match TRBD1. The germline V gene has CDR1 ENHRY and CDR2 SYGVKD. This CDR3 region has 18 residues. V shed 3 bases and J 2 bases; nucleotides not matched to a gene: 11. The CDR3 spells CAISDQRTGKGTNEKLFF. CDR3 DNA: TGTGCCATCAGTGACCAAAGGACAGGGAAGGGGACTAATGAAAAACTGTTTTTT.

The chain recombines TRBV5-1 with TRBJ2-5, with D perhaps TRBD2 (6 bases). The CDR3 has 15 amino acids. V was trimmed by 0 bases and J by 2 bases, leaving 11 bases between them. Germline CDR1 reads SGHRS; CDR2 reads YFSETQ. The CDR3 spells CASSLGLGQQETQYF. CDR3 bases: TGCGCCAGCAGCTTGGGACTAGGGCAACAAGAGACCCAGTACTTC.

J is TRBJ1-1 and V is TRBV29-1; TRBD1 matches 8 bases. V was clipped by 7 bases and J by 10 bases; unmatched bases: 17. Germline CDR1 and CDR2: SQVTM and ANQGSEA. The CDR3 has 14 residues. DNA of the CDR3: TGCAGCGCCAAACCCGGGGACAGGACAGTTGGAGCTTTCTTT. Protein sequence: CSAKPGDRTVGAFF.

V gene TRBV18 combines with J gene TRBJ1-2, with 7 bases lining up with TRBD1. This CDR3 region has 14 residues. The V gene's germline CDR1 is KGHSH and CDR2 LQKENI. Germline trimming cut 2 bases from V and 3 bases from J; bases unmatched to any gene: 3. The CDR3 region has the DNA TGTGCCAGCTCACCATGGCAGGGGGACTATGGCTACACCTTC. Its protein product is CASSPWQGDYGYTF.

The chain combines TRBV11-2 with TRBJ2-7, with 9 nucleotides matching TRBD2. The germline V gene has CDR1 SGHAT and CDR2 FQNNGV. V trimming: 5 bases; J trimming: 11 bases; junction bases outside the gene matches: 10. This CDR3 region has 13 residues. CDR3 protein: CASSPGLAGREYF. The DNA of the CDR3 is TGTGCCAGCAGCCCAGGGCTAGCGGGGAGGGAGTACTTC.

J is TRBJ1-5 and V is TRBV6-5; D unresolved. Germline V gives CDR1 MNHEY, CDR2 SVGAGI. V gave up 7 bases and J gave up 5 bases, with 9 bases separating them. This CDR3 spans 12 amino acids. The CDR3 DNA sequence: TGTGCCAGCATCGGGTCTCATCAGCCCCAGCATTTT. It codes for CASIGSHQPQHF.

The rearrangement joins TRBV7-9 to TRBJ1-6; D call uncertain. The CDR3 is 13 amino acids. The V end lost 6 bases, the J end lost 13 bases, and 16 bases lay between the germline ends. CDR1 is SEHNR and CDR2 is FQNEAQ in the germline V gene (reference sequence). In nucleotides, the CDR3 is TGTGCCAGCAGTACTGATGGTACCTCCCCCCTCCACTTT. Amino acids: CASSTDGTSPLHF.

This clone was observed at least ten times. The chain employs TRBV7-4 and TRBJ2-3, with D maybe TRBD1 (5 bases). Germline values: CDR1 SGHVT, CDR2 SQSDAQ. Trimming cost V 7 bases and J 2 bases, with 19 bases left between them. CDR3 length equals 16 residues. The CDR3 loop is CASTSPKGRTTDTQYF. The DNA of the CDR3 is TGTGCCAGCACTTCCCCGAAGGGGCGGACCACAGATACGCAGTATTTT.

This sequence joins TRBV7-9 and TRBJ1-2; tentative D call: TRBD1 (5 bases). Trimming removed 5 bases from V and 5 bases from J, with 15 bases in between. CDR3 length equals 14 residues. The germline CDR1 and CDR2 sequences are SEHNR and FQNEAQ (reference sequence). Written as DNA, the CDR3 is TGTGCCAGCAGCCCGGGCCCCGGGGGGTATGGCTACACCTTC. Its translation is CASSPGPGGYGYTF.

V gene TRBV6-5 combines with J gene TRBJ1-6; D call uncertain. Trimming stripped 7 bases from V and 5 bases from J, with 15 bases between. The CDR3 is made up of 15 amino acids. Germline CDR1 and CDR2: MNHEY and SVGAGI. CDR3 loop: CASTPAGFDNSPLHF. CDR3 nucleotides: TGTGCCAGCACCCCCGCGGGTTTCGATAATTCACCCCTCCACTTT.

The chain uses TRBV19 and TRBJ2-1; D is undetermined. The V end lost 6 bases, the J end lost 4 bases, and 7 bases lay between the germline ends. Germline V lookup: CDR1 LNHDA, CDR2 SQIVND (reference sequence). The CDR3 is made up of 12 amino acids. CDR3 loop: CASRSDYNEQFF. The CDR3 nucleotides read TGTGCCAGTAGAAGCGATTACAATGAGCAGTTCTTC. Drawing the rest from reference TRBV19 and TRBJ2-1, the complete variable domain is DGGITQSPKYLFRKEGQNVTLSCEQNLNHDAMYWYRQDPGQGLRLIYYSQIVNDFQKGDIAEGYSVSREKKESFPLTVTSAQKNPTAFYLCASRSDYNEQFFGPGTRLTVL.

This sequence joins TRBV5-6 and TRBJ1-2; no clear D. Trimming cost V 4 bases and J 3 bases, with 13 bases left between them. The CDR3 covers 14 residues. The germline V gene has CDR1 SGHDT and CDR2 YYEEEE. CDR3 DNA: TGTGCCAGCAGCACGGAGTGGATGGACTATGGCTACACCTTC. It translates to CASSTEWMDYGYTF.

The chain employs TRBV29-1 and TRBJ1-4; D gene unclear. This CDR3 comprises 12 residues. In germline, CDR1 is SQVTM, CDR2 ANQGSEA. Trimming took off 3 bases at V and 10 bases at J, with 12 bases between the two ends. This chain's CDR3 is CSVDAPERKLFF. The CDR3 DNA is TGCAGCGTTGATGCCCCAGAACGAAAACTGTTTTTT.

The chain uses TRBV9 and TRBJ2-5; 15 bases map to TRBD2. This CDR3 contains 16 residues. The V and J ends lost 0 bases and 5 bases, in that order; junction bases with no gene match: 2. The germline gives CDR1 SGDLS, CDR2 YYNGEE. The CDR3 reads CASSVGGTSGRETQYF. The CDR3 bases are TGTGCCAGCAGCGTAGGCGGGACTAGCGGGAGGGAGACCCAGTACTTC.

The chain couples TRBV6-5 to TRBJ2-7, with a weak D call TRBD2 (6 bases). This CDR3 comprises 13 residues. Trimming took off 8 bases at V and 2 bases at J, with 13 bases between the two ends. Germline V CDR1 and CDR2: MNHEY, SVGAGI. In DNA, the CDR3 is TGTGCCAGCTCTAATAGCGGAGCCTACGAGCAGTACTTC. Protein sequence: CASSNSGAYEQYF.

The chain is built from TRBV7-9 and TRBJ2-5, with a tentative D call TRBD1 (5 bases). The CDR3 sequence is 15 residues long. V lost 5 bases to trimming and J lost 2 bases, with 15 bases between them. The germline V gene has CDR1 SEHNR and CDR2 FQNEAQ (reference sequence). The CDR3 DNA reads TGTGCCAGCAGCGACCTAGACAGAGTACAAGAGACCCAGTACTTC. It specifies CASSDLDRVQETQYF.

The J gene is TRBJ1-2, the V gene TRBV28; a possible D gene is TRBD1 (6 bases). From germline, CDR1 is MDHEN and CDR2 SYDVKM. Trimming removed 9 bases from V and 2 bases from J, with 19 bases in between. CDR3 size: 15 residues. CDR3 protein: CASWSQGQLNYGYTF. Here the CDR3 DNA reads TGTGCCAGTTGGAGCCAGGGACAACTCAACTATGGCTACACCTTC.

The chain has TRBV21-1 and TRBJ1-4; TRBD1 is the table's D call and was not checked against the DNA. TRBV21-1 is given as a pseudogene. CDR3 length: 15 amino acids. In DNA, the CDR3 is TGTGCCAGCAGCAAAGAGTTGGGCGATGATGAAAAACTGTTTTTT. It encodes CASSKELGDDEKLFF.

The chain uses TRBV5-1 and TRBJ2-2, with TRBD1 identical over 11 bases. Germline CDR1 is SGHRS and CDR2 is YFSETQ. CDR3 length: 14 amino acids. Trimming cost V 4 bases and J 7 bases; bases outside gene matches: 3. The CDR3 is CASSGQGASGELFF. As DNA, the CDR3 is TGCGCCAGCAGCGGACAGGGGGCGAGCGGGGAGCTGTTTTTT.

This clone was detected only once. The chain is built from TRBV6-6 and TRBJ1-5; D not certain. Germline CDR1 reads MNHNY; CDR2 reads SVGAGI (reference sequence). The CDR3 covers 13 residues. With 2 bases removed from V and 7 bases from J, the gap between germline ends came to 9 bases. The CDR3 sequence: CASSYAPWQPQHF. The CDR3 DNA sequence: TGTGCCAGCAGTTACGCGCCTTGGCAGCCCCAGCATTTT.

The rearrangement joins TRBV13 to TRBJ2-5, with D maybe TRBD2 (7 bases). Germline V gene data show CDR1 as PRHDT and CDR2 as FYEKMQ (reference sequence). This CDR3 is 14 amino acids long. V was shortened by 2 bases and J by 5 bases, with 12 bases between the two germline ends. The CDR3 is CASSLLQGGETQYF. The CDR3 DNA follows: TGTGCCAGCAGCTTATTACAGGGAGGGGAGACCCAGTACTTC.